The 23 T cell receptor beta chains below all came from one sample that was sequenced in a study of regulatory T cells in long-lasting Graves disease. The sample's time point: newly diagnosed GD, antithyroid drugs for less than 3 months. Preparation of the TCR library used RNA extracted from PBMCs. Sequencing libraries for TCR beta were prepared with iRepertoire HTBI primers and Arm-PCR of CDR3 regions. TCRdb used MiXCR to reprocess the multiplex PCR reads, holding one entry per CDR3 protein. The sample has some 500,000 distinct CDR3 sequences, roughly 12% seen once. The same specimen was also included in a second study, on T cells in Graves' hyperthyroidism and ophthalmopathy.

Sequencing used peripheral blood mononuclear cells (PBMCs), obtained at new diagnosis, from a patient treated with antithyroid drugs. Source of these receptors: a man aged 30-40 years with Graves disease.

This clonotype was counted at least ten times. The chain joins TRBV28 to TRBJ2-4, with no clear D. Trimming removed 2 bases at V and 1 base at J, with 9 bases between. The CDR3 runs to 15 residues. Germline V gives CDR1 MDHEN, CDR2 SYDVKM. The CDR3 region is CASSLDVTAKNIQYF. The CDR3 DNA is TGTGCCAGCAGTTTAGACGTTACGGCCAAAAACATTCAGTACTTC.

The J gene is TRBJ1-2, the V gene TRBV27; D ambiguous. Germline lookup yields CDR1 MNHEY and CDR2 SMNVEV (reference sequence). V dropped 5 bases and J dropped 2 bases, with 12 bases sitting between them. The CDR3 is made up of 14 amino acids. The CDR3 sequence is CASSPGIGNYGYTF. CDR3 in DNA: TGTGCCAGCAGTCCGGGGATTGGGAACTATGGCTACACCTTC.

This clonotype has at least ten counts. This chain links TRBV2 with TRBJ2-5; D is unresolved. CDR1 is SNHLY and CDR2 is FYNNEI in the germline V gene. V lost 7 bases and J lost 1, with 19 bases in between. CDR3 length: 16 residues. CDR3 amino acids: CASTRYRASPQETQYF. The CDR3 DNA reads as TGTGCCAGCACGAGGTATAGGGCAAGTCCCCAAGAGACCCAGTACTTC.

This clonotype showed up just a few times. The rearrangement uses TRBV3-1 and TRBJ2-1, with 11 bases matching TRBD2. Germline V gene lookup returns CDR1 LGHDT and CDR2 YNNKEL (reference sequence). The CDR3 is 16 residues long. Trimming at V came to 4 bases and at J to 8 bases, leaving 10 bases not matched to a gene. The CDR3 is CASSLGLAADPYEQFF. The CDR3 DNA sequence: TGTGCCAGCAGCCTGGGACTAGCGGCCGACCCCTATGAGCAGTTCTTC.

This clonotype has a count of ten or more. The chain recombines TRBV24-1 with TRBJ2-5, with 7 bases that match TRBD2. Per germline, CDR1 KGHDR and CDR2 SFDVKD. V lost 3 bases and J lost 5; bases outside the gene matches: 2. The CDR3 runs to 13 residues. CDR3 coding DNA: TGTGCCACCAGTGATGGACTAGAGGAGACCCAGTACTTC. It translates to CATSDGLEETQYF.

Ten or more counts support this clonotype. The CDR3 DNA is TGTGCCATCAGCGAGGGGACACCCGCGGACTACAATGAGCAGTTCTTC. Protein sequence: CAISEGTPADYNEQFF. The V gene is TRBV10-3, the J gene TRBJ2-1; a weak D match, TRBD1 (6 bases). The CDR3 extends over 16 amino acids. Per the germline V gene, CDR1 is ENHRY and CDR2 is SYGVKD. The V end lost 6 bases, the J end lost 3 bases, and 18 bases lay between the germline ends.

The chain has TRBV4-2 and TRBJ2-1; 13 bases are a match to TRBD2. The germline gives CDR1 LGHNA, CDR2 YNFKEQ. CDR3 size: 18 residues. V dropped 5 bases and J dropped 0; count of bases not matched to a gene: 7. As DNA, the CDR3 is TGTGCCAGCAGCGATTTGGGACTAGCGGGGAGCTCCTACAATGAGCAGTTCTTC. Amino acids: CASSDLGLAGSSYNEQFF.

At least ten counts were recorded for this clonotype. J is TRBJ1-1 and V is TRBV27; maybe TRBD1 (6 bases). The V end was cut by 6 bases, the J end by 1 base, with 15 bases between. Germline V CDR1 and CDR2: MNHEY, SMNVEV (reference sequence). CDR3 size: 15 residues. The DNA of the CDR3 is TGTGCCAGCAGGATCGGGACAACGACGAACACTGAAGCTTTCTTT. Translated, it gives CASRIGTTTNTEAFF.

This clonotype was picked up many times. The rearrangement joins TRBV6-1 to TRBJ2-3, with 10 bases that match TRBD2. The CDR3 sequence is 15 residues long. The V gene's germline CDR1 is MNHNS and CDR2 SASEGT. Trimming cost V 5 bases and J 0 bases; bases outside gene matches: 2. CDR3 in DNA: TGTGCCAGCAGTCCGGGACTAGCGAGCACAGATACGCAGTATTTT. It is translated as CASSPGLASTDTQYF.

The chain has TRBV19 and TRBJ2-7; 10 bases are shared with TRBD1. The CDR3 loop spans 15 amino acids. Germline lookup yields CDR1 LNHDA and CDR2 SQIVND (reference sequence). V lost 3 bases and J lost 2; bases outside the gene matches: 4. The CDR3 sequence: CASSMGTGDTYEQYF. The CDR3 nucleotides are TGTGCCAGTAGTATGGGGACAGGGGACACCTACGAGCAGTACTTC.

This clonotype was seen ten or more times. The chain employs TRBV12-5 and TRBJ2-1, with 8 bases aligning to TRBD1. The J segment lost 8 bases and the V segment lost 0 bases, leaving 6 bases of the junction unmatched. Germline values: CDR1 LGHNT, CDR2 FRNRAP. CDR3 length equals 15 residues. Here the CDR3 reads CASGLVPTGGDEQFF. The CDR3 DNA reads TGTGCTAGTGGTTTGGTACCCACAGGGGGTGATGAGCAGTTCTTC.

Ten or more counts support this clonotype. This CDR3 is CASSHGGAVSYEQYF. CDR3 DNA sequence: TGTGCCAGTAGTCATGGCGGGGCGGTCTCCTACGAGCAGTACTTC. The rearrangement uses TRBV19 and TRBJ2-7; tentative D call: TRBD2 (6 bases). This CDR3 spans 15 amino acids. Germline V lookup: CDR1 LNHDA, CDR2 SQIVND (reference sequence). The germline V and J ends were trimmed by 5 bases and 0 bases, with 14 bases remaining between them.

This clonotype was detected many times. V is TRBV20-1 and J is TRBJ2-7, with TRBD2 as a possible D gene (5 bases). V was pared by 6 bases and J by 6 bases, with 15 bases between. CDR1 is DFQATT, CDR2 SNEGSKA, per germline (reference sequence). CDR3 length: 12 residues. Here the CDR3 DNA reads TGCAGTGCGACCAAACTAGTATCCGAGCAGTACTTC. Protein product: CSATKLVSEQYF.

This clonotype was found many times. The CDR3 is CASSLSSGLTDTQYF. DNA for the CDR3: TGCGCCAGCAGCTTGAGTAGCGGACTCACAGATACGCAGTATTTT. V is TRBV5-1 and J is TRBJ2-3; tentatively, D is TRBD2 (6 bases). Trimming pared 1 base from V and 2 bases from J, leaving 11 bases between. The germline V gene encodes CDR1 SGHRS and CDR2 YFSETQ. The CDR3 contains 15 residues.

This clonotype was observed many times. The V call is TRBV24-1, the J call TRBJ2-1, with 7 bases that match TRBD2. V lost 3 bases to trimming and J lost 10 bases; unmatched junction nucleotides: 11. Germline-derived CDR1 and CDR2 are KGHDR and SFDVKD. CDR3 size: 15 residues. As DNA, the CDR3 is TGTGCCACCAGTGATGGCGGGCGGGAGCAACCGGAGCAGTTCTTC. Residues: CATSDGGREQPEQFF.

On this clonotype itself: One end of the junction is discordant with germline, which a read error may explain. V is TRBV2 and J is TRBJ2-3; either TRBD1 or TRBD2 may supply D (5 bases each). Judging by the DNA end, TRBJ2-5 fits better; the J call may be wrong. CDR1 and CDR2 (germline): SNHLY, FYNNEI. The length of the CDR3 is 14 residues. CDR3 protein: CASRHRGGQGTQYF. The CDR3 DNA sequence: TGTGCCAGCAGGCACCGGGGCGGGCAAGGGACCCAGTACTTC.

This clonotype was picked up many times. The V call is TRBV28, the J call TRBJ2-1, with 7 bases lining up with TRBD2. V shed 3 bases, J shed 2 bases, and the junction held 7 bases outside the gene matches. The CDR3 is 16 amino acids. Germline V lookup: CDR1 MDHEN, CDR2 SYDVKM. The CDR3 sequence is CASSFSSGGAYNEQFF. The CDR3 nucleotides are TGTGCCAGCAGTTTCTCCTCGGGGGGAGCCTACAATGAGCAGTTCTTC.

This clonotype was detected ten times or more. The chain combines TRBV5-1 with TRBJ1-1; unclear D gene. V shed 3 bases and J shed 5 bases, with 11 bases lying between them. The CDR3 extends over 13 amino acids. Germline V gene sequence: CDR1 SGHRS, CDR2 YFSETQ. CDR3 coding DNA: TGCGCCAGCAGCTGGGCCGGGGAGACTGAAGCTTTCTTT. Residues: CASSWAGETEAFF.

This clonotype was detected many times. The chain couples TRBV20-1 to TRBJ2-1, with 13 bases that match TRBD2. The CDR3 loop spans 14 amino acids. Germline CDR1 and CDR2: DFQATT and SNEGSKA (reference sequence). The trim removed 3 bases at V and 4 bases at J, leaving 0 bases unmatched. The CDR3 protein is CSARGLAGYNEQFF. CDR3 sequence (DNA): TGCAGTGCTAGGGGACTAGCGGGATACAATGAGCAGTTCTTC.

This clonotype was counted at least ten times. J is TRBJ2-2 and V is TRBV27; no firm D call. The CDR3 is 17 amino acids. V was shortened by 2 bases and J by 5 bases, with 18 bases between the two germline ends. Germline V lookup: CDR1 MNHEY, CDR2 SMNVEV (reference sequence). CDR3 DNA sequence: TGTGCCAGCAGTTTAATTTCAGGAGTTCCGACTACCGGGGAGCTGTTTTTT. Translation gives CASSLISGVPTTGELFF.

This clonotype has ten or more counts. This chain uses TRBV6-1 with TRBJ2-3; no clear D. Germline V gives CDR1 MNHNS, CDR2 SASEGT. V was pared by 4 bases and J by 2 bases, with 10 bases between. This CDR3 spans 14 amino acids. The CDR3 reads CASSVQVPTDTQYF. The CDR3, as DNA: TGTGCCAGCAGTGTTCAGGTGCCCACAGATACGCAGTATTTT.

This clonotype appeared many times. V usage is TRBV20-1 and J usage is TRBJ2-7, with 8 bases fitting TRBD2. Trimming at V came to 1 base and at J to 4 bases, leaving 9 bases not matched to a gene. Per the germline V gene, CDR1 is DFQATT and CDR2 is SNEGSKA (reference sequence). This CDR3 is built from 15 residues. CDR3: CSARALLAGGYEQYF. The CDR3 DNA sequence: TGCAGTGCTAGAGCCTTGCTTGCGGGAGGTTACGAGCAGTACTTC.

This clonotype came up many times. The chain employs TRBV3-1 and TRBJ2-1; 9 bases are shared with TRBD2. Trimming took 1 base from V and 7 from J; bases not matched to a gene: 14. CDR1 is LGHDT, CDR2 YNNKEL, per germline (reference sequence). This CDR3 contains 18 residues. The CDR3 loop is CASSQALGAGGPWNEQFF. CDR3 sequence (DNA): TGTGCCAGCAGCCAAGCCCTTGGGGCGGGAGGGCCATGGAATGAGCAGTTCTTC.